This TCR beta chain comes out of a study of regulatory T cells. Primers: 52 TRBV forward and 13 TRBJ reverse. Clones were read by immunoSEQ multiplex PCR, and TCRdb kept only the in-frame ones, dropping some. The data show 30,000 to 40,000 clones, with around 91% seen just once and over 2% held by the top ten. General study results and limits: Regulatory T cells showed the strongest V-J pair restriction and V/J gene skewing among patient repertoires. Hydrophobic residues at CDR3 positions 6 and 7 were enriched in conventional CD4+ T cells of CD3G-deficient patients.

Remarks on this clone: Its antigen remains unidentified.

The CDR3 length is 14 residues. Germline V lookup: CDR1 MNHNY, CDR2 SVGAGI (reference sequence). The V end lost 7 bases, the J end lost 2 bases, and 14 bases lay between the germline ends. V and J are TRBV6-6 and TRBJ1-1, with D hard to call. The sequencing input was conventional CD4+ T cells sorted from blood. The sequence derives from a person under 35 with CD3G deficiency. The CDR3 sequence is CASTLAHPNTEAFF. CDR3 DNA sequence: TGTGCCAGCACCCTTGCGCATCCAAACACTGAAGCTTTCTTT.